This paragraph covers one T cell receptor beta chain sequence. Its antigen specificity is not known. Base qualities are missing; no much larger clone stands one base away. This sample was included in a study of blood T cell repertoires in COVID-19 (dated by TCRdb to between 2020 and 2021). About the investigation overall: Collaborator samples came from the United States, Italy and Spain and covered acute and convalescent phases of COVID-19. The prospective study material was composed of cDNA or gDNA derived from T cells, B-cell-depleted T cells, or PBMCs. The dataset comprised deeply sampled blood TCRbeta repertoires from subjects exposed to, actively infected with, or recovered from COVID-19. The repertoires were released in a freely available public database intended as a resource for research on the immune response to SARS-CoV-2. Samples were obtained from the ongoing ImmuneRACE study (first 160 participants) and from some 1,200 subjects provided by 6 global collaborators. Sample metadata almost always included a de-identified subject ID, COVID-19 status, age in years and sex. Where HLA class I and class II types were available, the types were taken from metadata supplied by the sample provider, not from assay-based typing. Summary of the overall study and its limitations: Clinical and demographic metadata were provided uncurated, with the amount varying by source and participant.

The immunoSEQ Assay, a bias-controlled multiplex PCR, was used to amplify TCRbeta CDR3 regions from genomic DNA. The authors processed their data as follows. The number of nucleated cells in each sample was estimated from the amplification of reference gene primers within the assay. Sequence reads were collapsed and filtered to measure the absolute abundance of every unique TCRbeta CDR3 rearrangement. Productive Simpson clonality was computed per sample as the square root of Simpson's diversity index over productive rearrangements. In its TCRdb copy, this immuneACCESS table keeps in-frame sequences only and misses some clones. Where compared with another copy, unresolved V genes explain less than half of these, and the others have no known cause. V and J calls and clone size come straight from that table; D and trimming were deduced from the DNA. The sample profile shows 150,000 to 200,000 clones; more than 75% of them were found once. Of the sample, roughly 2% is held by the ten largest clones.

Samples from volunteer blood donors who had recovered from COVID-19 were contributed by a second Seattle source. Whole blood was collected in K2EDTA tubes by collaborating institutions according to the institutions' own protocols. Collaborator samples were shipped for TCRbeta analysis as frozen whole blood, isolated PBMCs, or DNA extracted from either sample type. The TCR comes from a man aged 50 or older who had recovered from COVID-19. The sample was peripheral blood.

The CDR3 protein sequence reads: CASSPWTGQGNQPQHF. Here is the DNA: TGTGCCAGCAGTCCGTGGACAGGGCAAGGCAATCAGCCCCAGCATTTT. This chain is built from TRBV27 and TRBJ1-5; the junction holds 8 bases that match TRBD1. V is cut back by 5 bases and J by 2 bases, with 8 bases in the junction unmatched. The CDR3 runs 16 residues from the cysteine to the phenylalanine. The DNA shown is the 48-base CDR3, in frame from base 1. CDR1 MNHEY and CDR2 SMNVEV were looked up in the germline V gene (reference sequence).